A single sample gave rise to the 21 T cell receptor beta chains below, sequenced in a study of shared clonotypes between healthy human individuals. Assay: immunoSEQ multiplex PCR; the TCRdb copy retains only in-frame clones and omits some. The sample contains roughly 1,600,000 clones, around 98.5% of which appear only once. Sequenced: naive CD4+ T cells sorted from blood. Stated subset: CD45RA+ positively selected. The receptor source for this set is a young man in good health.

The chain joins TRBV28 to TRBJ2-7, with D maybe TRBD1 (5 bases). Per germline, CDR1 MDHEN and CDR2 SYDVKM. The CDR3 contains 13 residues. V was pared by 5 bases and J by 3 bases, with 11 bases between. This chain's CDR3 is CASSPLGDYEQYF. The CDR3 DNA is TGTGCCAGCAGTCCCCTAGGGGACTACGAGCAGTACTTC. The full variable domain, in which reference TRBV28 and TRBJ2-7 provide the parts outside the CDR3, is DVKVTQSSRYLVKRTGEKVFLECVQDMDHENMFWYRQDPGLGLRLIYFSYDVKMKEKGDIPEGYSVSREKKERFSLILESASTNQTSMYLCASSPLGDYEQYFGPGTRLTVT.

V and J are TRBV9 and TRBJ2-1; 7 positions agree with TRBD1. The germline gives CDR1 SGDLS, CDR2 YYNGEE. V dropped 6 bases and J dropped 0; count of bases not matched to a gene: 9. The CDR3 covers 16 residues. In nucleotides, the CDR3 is TGTGCCAGCACCCCCCCCGCAGGGGGCTCCTACAATGAGCAGTTCTTC. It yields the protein CASTPPAGGSYNEQFF.

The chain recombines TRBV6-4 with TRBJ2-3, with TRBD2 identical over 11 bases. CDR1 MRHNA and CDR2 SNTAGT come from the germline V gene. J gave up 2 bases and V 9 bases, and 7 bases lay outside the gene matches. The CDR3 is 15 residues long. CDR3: CASGTSGNPTDTQYF. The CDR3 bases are TGTGCCAGTGGGACTAGCGGAAATCCCACAGATACGCAGTATTTT.

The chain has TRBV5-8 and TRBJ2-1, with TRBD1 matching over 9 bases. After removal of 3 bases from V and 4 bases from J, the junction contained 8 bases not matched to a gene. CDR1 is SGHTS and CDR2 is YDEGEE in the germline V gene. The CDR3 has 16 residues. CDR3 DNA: TGTGCCAGCAGCTCACGGACAGGGGCAATATACAATGAGCAGTTCTTC. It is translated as CASSSRTGAIYNEQFF.

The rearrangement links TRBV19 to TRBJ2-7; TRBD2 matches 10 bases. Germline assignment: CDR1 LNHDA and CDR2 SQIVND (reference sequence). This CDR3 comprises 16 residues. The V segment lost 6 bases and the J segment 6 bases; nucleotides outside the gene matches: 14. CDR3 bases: TGTGCCAGTAGCCAAAGGCCGCCTAGCGGGAGTGGCGAGCAGTACTTC. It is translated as CASSQRPPSGSGEQYF.

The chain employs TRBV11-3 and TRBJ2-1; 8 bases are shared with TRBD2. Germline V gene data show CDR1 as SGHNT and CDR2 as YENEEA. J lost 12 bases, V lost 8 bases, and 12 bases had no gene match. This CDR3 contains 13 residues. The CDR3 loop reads CASSSGQNWGQFF. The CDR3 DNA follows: TGTGCCAGCTCTAGCGGGCAAAACTGGGGGCAGTTCTTC.

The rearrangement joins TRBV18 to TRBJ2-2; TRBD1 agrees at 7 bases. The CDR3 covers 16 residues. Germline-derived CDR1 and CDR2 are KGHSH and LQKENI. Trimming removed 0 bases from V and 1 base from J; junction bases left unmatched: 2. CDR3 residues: CASSPPNRGNTGELFF. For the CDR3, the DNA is TGTGCCAGCTCACCACCGAACAGGGGGAACACCGGGGAGCTGTTTTTT.

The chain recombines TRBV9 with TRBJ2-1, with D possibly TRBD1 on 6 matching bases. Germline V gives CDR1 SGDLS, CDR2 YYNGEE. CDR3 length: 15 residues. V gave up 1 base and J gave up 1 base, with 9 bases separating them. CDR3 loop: CASSVFQGSYNEQFF. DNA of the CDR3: TGTGCCAGCAGCGTATTTCAGGGGTCCTACAATGAGCAGTTCTTC.

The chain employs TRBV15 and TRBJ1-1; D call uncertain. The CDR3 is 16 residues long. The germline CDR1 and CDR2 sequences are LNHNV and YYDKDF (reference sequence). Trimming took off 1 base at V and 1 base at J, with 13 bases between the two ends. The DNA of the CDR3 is TGTGCCACCAGCAGAGTCTCCGGACGGGGGAACACTGAAGCTTTCTTT. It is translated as CATSRVSGRGNTEAFF.

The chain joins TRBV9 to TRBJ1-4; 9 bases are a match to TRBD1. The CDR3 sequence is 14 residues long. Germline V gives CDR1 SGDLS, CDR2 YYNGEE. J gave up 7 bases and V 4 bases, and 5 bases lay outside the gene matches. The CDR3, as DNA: TGTGCCAGCAGCCGGGACAGGGAGTTTGAAAAACTGTTTTTT. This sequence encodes CASSRDREFEKLFF.

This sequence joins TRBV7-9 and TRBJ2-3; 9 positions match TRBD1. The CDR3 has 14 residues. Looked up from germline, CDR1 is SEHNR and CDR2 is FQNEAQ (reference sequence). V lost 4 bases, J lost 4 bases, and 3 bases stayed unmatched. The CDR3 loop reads CASSWTGAADTQYF. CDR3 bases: TGTGCCAGCAGCTGGACAGGGGCCGCAGATACGCAGTATTTT.

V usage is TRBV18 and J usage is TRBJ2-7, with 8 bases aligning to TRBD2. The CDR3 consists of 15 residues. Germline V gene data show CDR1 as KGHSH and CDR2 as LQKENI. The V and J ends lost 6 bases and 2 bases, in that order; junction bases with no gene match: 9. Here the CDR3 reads CASSPTLAEAYEQYF. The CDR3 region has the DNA TGTGCCAGCTCCCCGACACTAGCGGAAGCCTACGAGCAGTACTTC.

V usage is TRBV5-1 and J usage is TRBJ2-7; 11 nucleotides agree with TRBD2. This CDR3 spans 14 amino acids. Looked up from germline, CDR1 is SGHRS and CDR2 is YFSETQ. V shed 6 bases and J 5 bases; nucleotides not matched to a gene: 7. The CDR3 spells CASTVTSGTNEQYF. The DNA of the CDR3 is TGCGCCAGCACCGTGACTAGCGGGACCAACGAGCAGTACTTC.

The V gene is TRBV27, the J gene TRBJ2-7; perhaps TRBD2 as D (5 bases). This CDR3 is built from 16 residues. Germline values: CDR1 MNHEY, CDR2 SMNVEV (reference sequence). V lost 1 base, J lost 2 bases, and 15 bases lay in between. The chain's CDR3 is CASSLYGGAETYEQYF. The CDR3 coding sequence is TGTGCCAGCAGTTTATACGGAGGAGCGGAGACCTACGAGCAGTACTTC.

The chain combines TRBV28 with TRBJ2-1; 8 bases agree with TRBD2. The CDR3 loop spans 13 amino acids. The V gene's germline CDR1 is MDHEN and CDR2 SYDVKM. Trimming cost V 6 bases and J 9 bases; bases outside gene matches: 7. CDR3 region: CASSGGGRGEQFF. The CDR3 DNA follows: TGTGCCAGCAGCGGCGGGGGGCGCGGTGAGCAGTTCTTC.

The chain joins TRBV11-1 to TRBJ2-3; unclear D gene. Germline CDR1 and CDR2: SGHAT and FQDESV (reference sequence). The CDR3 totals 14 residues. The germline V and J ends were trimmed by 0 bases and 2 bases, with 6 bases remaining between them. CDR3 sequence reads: CASSLAGFTDTQYF. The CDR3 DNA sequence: TGTGCCAGCAGCTTAGCGGGATTCACAGATACGCAGTATTTT.

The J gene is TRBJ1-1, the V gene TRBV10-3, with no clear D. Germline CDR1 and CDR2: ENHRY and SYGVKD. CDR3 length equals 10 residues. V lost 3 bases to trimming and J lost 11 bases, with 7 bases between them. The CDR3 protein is CAISDSLAFF. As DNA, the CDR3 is TGTGCCATCAGTGATTCCTTGGCTTTCTTT.

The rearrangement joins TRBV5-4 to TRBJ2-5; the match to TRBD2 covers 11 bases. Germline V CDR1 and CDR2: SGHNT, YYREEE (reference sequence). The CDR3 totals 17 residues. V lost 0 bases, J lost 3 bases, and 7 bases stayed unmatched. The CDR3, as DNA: TGTGCCAGCAGCTTGGCGTGGGGTAGCGGGAGGGAAGAGACCCAGTACTTC. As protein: CASSLAWGSGREETQYF. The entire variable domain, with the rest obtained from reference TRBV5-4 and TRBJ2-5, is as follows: ETGVTQSPTHLIKTRGQQVTLRCSSQSGHNTVSWYQQALGQGPQFIFQYYREEENGRGNFPPRFSGLQFPNYSSELNVNALELDDSALYLCASSLAWGSGREETQYFGPGTRLLVL.

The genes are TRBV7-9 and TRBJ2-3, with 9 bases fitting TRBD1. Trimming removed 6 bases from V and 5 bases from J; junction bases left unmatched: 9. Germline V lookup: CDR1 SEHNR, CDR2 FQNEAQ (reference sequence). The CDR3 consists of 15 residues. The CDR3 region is CASSYYRGLGDTQYF. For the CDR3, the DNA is TGTGCCAGCAGTTATTACAGGGGGCTGGGAGATACGCAGTATTTT.

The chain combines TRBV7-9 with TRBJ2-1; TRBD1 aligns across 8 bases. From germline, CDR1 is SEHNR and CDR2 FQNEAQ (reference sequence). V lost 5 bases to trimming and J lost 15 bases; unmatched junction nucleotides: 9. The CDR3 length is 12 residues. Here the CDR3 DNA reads TGTGCCAGCAGCCAGCAACCAGGGGGCCTGTTCTTC. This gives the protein CASSQQPGGLFF.

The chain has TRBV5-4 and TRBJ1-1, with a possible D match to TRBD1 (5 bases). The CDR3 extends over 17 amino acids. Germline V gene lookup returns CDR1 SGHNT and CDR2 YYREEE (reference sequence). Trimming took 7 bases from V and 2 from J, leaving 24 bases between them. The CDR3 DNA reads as TGTGCCAGCTGGCCGGGACTCACGCGGGGGAATAACACTGAAGCTTTCTTT. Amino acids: CASWPGLTRGNNTEAFF.